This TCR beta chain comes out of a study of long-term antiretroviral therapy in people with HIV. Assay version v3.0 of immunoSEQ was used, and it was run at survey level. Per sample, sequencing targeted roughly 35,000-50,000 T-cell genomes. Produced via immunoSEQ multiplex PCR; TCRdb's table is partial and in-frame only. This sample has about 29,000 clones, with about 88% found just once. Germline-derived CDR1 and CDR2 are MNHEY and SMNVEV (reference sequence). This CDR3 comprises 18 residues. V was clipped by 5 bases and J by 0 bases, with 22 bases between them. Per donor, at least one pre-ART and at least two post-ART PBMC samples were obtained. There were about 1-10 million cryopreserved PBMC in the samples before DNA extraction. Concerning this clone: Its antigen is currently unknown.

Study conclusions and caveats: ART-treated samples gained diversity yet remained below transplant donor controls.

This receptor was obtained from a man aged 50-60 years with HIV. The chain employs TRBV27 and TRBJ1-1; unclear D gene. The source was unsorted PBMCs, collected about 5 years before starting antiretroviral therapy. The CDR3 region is CASSPPGEASNMNTEAFF. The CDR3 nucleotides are TGTGCCAGCAGTCCCCCCGGGGAAGCTAGCAACATGAACACTGAAGCTTTCTTT.